The 12 T cell receptor beta chains below come from one sample, sequenced in a study of Graves' ophthalmopathy and Graves' hyperthyroidism. RNA transcripts served as template for amplifying TCR beta CDR3 sequences. The authors performed first-round RT-PCR with HTBI primers and then a second-round multiplex PCR. TCRdb processed the multiplex PCR reads anew with MiXCR; each CDR3 protein has one entry. The sample holds 300,000 to 400,000 distinct CDR3 sequences, roughly a sixth seen once. The specimen was peripheral blood. These receptors all stem from an adult man with Graves' ophthalmopathy.

This clonotype appeared many times. V is TRBV6-1 and J is TRBJ2-7, with D possibly TRBD1 on 5 matching bases. This CDR3 contains 13 residues. CDR1 and CDR2 (germline): MNHNS, SASEGT. V was pared by 6 bases and J by 1 base, with 10 bases between. CDR3: CASRQDGSYEQYF. The CDR3 DNA sequence: TGTGCCAGCAGACAGGACGGTTCCTACGAGCAGTACTTC.

The chain uses TRBV27 and TRBJ1-1, with D possibly matching TRBD1 (5 bases). Germline V CDR1 and CDR2: MNHEY, SMNVEV (reference sequence). Trimming removed 5 bases from V and 6 bases from J, with 19 bases in between. This CDR3 contains 15 residues. The CDR3 sequence: CASSQVRDLGSEAFF. In DNA, the CDR3 is TGTGCCAGCAGTCAAGTCAGGGACCTCGGTTCTGAAGCTTTCTTT.

J is TRBJ1-5 and V is TRBV20-1; no definite D call. The V gene's germline CDR1 is DFQATT and CDR2 SNEGSKA (reference sequence). The CDR3 is 15 residues long. V lost 7 bases, J lost 1 base, and 17 bases lay in between. The CDR3 loop is CSVSRTGGSNQPQHF. The CDR3 DNA sequence: TGCAGTGTAAGTCGAACGGGAGGCAGCAATCAGCCCCAGCATTTT.

There are many counts of this clonotype. The J gene is TRBJ1-2, the V gene TRBV6-2 or TRBV6-3; D remains ambiguous. Germline CDR1 reads MNHEY; CDR2 reads SVGEGT. The length of the CDR3 is 15 residues. Trimming left V 0 bases short and J 8 bases short, with 16 bases between. The chain's CDR3 is CASSYSGLGRRGYTF. For the CDR3, the DNA is TGTGCCAGCAGTTACTCAGGTTTGGGAAGACGGGGCTACACCTTC.

V usage is TRBV6-2 or TRBV6-3 and J usage is TRBJ1-1; D remains unclear. V was trimmed by 2 bases and J by 7 bases, leaving 20 bases between them. This CDR3 has 16 residues. The germline CDR1 and CDR2 sequences are MNHEY and SVGEGT. CDR3: CASSYPGEPPPGEAFF. DNA for the CDR3: TGTGCCAGCAGTTACCCCGGGGAACCCCCCCCGGGTGAAGCTTTCTTT.

This clonotype was recorded at least ten times. The V gene is TRBV7-9, the J gene TRBJ1-5; D unresolved. The CDR3 has 14 amino acids. Trimming removed 3 bases at V and 1 base at J, with 7 bases between. In germline, CDR1 is SEHNR, CDR2 FQNEAQ (reference sequence). In DNA, the CDR3 is TGTGCCAGCAGCTTCTCTACCAGCAATCAGCCCCAGCATTTT. It yields the protein CASSFSTSNQPQHF.

A note on this clonotype: A much larger clone differs from this one at a single base, so this may be a read error. The chain's CDR3 is CARGRQTEAIF. The DNA of the CDR3 is TGTGCCCGCGGAAGACAGACTGAAGCTATCTTT. This rearrangement joins TRBV6-4 to TRBJ1-1; weak D call: TRBD1 (5 bases). The V gene's germline CDR1 is MRHNA and CDR2 SNTAGT. This CDR3 has 11 residues.

This clonotype was counted many times. This chain uses TRBV6-2 or TRBV6-3 with TRBJ2-5; no clear D. Trimming took 2 bases from V and 9 from J, leaving 19 bases between them. Germline CDR1 is MNHEY and CDR2 is SVGEGT. CDR3 length: 15 amino acids. The CDR3 nucleotides are TGTGCCAGCAGTTACACACTACGCGGCCCAATCTCCCAGTACTTC. Its translation is CASSYTLRGPISQYF.

This clonotype was counted at least ten times. The rearrangement uses TRBV20-1 and TRBJ2-2; 8 bases are shared with TRBD2. The CDR3 runs to 15 residues. Germline V gene sequence: CDR1 DFQATT, CDR2 SNEGSKA (reference sequence). With V trimmed by 2 bases and J by 4 bases, 6 bases remained unmatched. This CDR3 is CSARTAGVVTGELFF. CDR3 nucleotide sequence: TGCAGTGCTAGAACAGCGGGAGTGGTCACCGGGGAGCTGTTTTTT.

This clonotype came up a few times. The DNA for the CDR3 is TGCAGTGCTGGGGGACTAGCGGGAGTTTGGAAGACCCAGTACTTC. It yields the protein CSAGGLAGVWKTQYF. The chain has TRBV20-1 and TRBJ2-5, with TRBD2 matching over 14 bases. The CDR3 contains 15 residues. Germline lookup yields CDR1 DFQATT and CDR2 SNEGSKA (reference sequence). V gave up 5 bases and J gave up 6 bases; unmatched junction bases: 8.

This clonotype was counted at least ten times. This rearrangement joins TRBV10-1 to TRBJ2-7; 9 positions agree with TRBD1. Trimming cost V 3 bases and J 6 bases; bases outside gene matches: 9. The CDR3 length is 15 residues. Looked up from germline, CDR1 is WNHNN and CDR2 is SYGVQD (reference sequence). This CDR3 is CASSESGTGFAEQYF. CDR3 sequence (DNA): TGCGCCAGCAGTGAATCCGGGACAGGGTTCGCCGAGCAGTACTTC.

Many counts were recorded for this clonotype. V and J are TRBV6-2 or TRBV6-3 and TRBJ2-7; D ambiguous. Germline V gene data show CDR1 as MNHEY and CDR2 as SVGEGT. V was clipped by 6 bases and J by 6 bases, with 12 bases between them. The CDR3 runs 12 residues. CDR3: CASSLSLVEQYF. The CDR3 nucleotides read TGTGCCAGCAGCCTGAGCCTTGTCGAGCAGTACTTC.